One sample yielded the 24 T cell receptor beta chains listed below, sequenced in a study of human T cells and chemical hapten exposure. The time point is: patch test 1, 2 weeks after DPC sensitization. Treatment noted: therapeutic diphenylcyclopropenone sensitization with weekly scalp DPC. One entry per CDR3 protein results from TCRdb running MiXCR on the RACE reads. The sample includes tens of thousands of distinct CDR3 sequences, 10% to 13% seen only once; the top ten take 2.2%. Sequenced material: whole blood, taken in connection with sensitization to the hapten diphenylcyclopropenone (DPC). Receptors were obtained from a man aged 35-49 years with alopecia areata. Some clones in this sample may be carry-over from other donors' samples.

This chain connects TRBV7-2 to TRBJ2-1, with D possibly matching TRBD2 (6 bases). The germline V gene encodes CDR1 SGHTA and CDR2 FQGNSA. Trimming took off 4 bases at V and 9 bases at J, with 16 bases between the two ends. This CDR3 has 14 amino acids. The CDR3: CASSSDRRRVEQFF. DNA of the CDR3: TGTGCCAGCAGCTCCGATCGGAGGAGGGTTGAGCAGTTCTTC. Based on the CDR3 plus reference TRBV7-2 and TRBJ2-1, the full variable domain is GAGVSQSPSNKVTEKGKDVELRCDPISGHTALYWYRQSLGQGLEFLIYFQGNSAPDKSGLPSDRFSAERTGGSVSTLTIQRTQQEDSAVYLCASSSDRRRVEQFFGPGTRLTVL.

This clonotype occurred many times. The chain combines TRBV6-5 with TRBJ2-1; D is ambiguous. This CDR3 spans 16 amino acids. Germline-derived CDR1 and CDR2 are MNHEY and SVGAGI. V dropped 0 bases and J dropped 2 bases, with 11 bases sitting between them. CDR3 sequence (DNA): TGTGCCAGCAGTTACTCCCTAGAAAGACCCTACAATGAGCAGTTCTTC. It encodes CASSYSLERPYNEQFF.

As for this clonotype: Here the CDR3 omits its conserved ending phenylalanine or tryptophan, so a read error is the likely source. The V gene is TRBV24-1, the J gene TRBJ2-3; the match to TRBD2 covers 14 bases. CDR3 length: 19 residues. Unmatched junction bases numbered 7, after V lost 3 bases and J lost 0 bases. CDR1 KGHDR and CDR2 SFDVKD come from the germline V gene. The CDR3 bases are TGTGCCACCAGTGATCCCCGGACTAGCGGGAGGACTAGCACAGATACGCAGTATATT. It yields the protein CATSDPRTSGRTSTDTQYI.

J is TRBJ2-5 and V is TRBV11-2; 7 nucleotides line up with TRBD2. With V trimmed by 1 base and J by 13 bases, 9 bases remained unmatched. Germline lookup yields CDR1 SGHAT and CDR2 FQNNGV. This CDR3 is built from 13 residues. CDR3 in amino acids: CASSLVTSPFGYF. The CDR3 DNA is TGTGCCAGCAGCTTAGTGACTAGCCCCTTTGGGTACTTC.

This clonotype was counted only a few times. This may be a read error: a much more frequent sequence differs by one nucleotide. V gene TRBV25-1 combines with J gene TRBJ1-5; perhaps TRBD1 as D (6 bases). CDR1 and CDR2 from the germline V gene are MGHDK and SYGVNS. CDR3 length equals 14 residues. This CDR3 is CASRATGTTQSQHF. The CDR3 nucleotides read TGTGCCAGCAGGGCAACAGGGACGACTCAGTCCCAGCATTTT.

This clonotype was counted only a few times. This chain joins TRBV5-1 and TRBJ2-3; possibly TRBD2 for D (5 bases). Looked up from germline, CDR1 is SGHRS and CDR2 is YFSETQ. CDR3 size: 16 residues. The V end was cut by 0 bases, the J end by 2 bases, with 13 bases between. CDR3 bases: TGCGCCAGCAGCTTGGGGGCCAGCGGACCCACAGATACGCAGTATTTT. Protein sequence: CASSLGASGPTDTQYF.

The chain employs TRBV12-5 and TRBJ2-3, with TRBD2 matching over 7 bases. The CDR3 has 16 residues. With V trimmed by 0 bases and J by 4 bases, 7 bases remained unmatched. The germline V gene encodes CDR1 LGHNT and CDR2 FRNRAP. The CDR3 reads CASGLVSAGVSDTQYF. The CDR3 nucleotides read TGTGCTAGTGGTTTGGTATCGGCGGGAGTGTCAGATACGCAGTATTTT.

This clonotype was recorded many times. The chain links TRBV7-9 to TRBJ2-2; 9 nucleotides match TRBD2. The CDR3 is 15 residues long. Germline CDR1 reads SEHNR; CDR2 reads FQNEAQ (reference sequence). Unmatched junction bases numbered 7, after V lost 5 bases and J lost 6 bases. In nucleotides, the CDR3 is TGTGCCAGCAGCCCCCGGGTAGCGGGGGCCGGGGAGCTGTTTTTT. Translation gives CASSPRVAGAGELFF. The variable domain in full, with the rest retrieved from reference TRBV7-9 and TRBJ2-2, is DTGVSQNPRHKITKRGQNVTFRCDPISEHNRLYWYRQTLGQGPEFLTYFQNEAQLEKSRLLSDRFSAERPKGSFSTLEIQRTEQGDSAMYLCASSPRVAGAGELFFGEGSRLTVL.

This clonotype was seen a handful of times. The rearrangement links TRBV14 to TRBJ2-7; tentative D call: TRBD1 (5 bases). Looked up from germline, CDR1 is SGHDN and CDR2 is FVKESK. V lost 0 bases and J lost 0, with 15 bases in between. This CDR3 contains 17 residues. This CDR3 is CASSQDGQDKHSYEQYV. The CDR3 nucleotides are TGTGCCAGCAGCCAAGATGGGCAGGACAAACACTCCTACGAGCAGTACGTC.

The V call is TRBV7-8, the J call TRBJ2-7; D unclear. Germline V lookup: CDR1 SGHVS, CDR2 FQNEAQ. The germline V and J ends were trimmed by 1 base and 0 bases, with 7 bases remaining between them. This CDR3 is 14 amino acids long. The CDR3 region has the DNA TGTGCCAGCAGCTTAGGGCTCAGCTCCTACGAGCAGTACGTC. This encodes CASSLGLSSYEQYV.

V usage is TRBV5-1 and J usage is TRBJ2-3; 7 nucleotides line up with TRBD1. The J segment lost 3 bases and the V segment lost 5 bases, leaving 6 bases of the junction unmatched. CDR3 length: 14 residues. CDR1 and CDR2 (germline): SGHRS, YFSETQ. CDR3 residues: CASRLTGVTDTQYF. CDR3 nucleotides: TGCGCCAGCAGGCTAACAGGGGTTACAGATACGCAGTATTTT.

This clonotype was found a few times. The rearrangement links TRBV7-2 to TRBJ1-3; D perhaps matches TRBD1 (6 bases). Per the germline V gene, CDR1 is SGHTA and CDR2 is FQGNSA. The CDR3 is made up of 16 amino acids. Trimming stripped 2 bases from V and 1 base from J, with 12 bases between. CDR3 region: CASSLREQGSGNTIYF. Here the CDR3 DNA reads TGTGCCAGCAGCTTACGAGAACAGGGATCTGGAAACACCATATATTTT.

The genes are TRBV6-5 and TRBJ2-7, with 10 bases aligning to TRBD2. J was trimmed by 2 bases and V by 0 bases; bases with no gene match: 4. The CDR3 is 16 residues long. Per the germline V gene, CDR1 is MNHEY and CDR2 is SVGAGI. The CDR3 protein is CASSYSRAGGPYEQYV. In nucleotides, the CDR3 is TGTGCCAGCAGTTACTCGAGAGCGGGAGGGCCCTACGAGCAGTACGTC.

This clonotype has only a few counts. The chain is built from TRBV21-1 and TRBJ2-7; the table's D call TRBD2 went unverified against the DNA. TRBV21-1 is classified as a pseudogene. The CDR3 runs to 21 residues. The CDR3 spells CASSRPRQGGGLAGFSYEQYV. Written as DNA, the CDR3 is TGTGCCAGCTCTCGCCCCCGACAGGGCGGTGGACTAGCGGGCTTTTCCTACGAGCAGTACGTC.

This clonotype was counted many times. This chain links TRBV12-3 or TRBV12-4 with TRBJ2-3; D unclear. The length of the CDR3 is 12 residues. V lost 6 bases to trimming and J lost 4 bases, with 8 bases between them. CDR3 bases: TGTGCCAGCAGCCTTACCCCAGATACGCAGTATTTT. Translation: CASSLTPDTQYF.

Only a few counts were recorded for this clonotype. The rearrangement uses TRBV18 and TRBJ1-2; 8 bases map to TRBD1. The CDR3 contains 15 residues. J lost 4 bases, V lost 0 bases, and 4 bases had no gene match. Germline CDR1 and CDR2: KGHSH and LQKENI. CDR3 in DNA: TGTGCCAGCTCACCACCGGGACAGGCCCCCTATGGCTACACCTTC. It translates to CASSPPGQAPYGYTF. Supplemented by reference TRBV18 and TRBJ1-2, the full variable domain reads NAGVMQNPRHLVRRRGQEARLRCSPMKGHSHVYWYRQLPEEGLKFMVYLQKENIIDESGMPKERFSAEFPKEGPSILRIQQVVRGDSAAYFCASSPPGQAPYGYTFGSGTRLTVV.

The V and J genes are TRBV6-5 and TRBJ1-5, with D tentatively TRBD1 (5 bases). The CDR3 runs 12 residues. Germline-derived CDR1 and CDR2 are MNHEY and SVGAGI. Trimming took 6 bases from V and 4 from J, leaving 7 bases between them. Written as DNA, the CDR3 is TGTGCCAGCAGAGCAGGGAATCAGCCCCAGCATTTT. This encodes CASRAGNQPQHF.

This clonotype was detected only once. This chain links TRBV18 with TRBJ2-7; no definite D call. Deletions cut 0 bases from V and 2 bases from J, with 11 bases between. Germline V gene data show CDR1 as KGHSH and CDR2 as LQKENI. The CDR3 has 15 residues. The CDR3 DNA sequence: TGTGCCAGCTCACCACCGGTCGGGTCCCCCTACGAGCAGTACTTC. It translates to CASSPPVGSPYEQYF.

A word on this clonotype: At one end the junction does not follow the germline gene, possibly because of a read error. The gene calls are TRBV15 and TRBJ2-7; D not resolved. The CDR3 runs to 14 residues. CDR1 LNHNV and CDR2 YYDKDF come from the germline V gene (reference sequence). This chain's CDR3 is CATTRNGVSYEQYF. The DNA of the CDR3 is TGTGCCACCACCAGAAACGGCGTGTCCTACGAGCAGTACTTC.

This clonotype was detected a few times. Here the CDR3 reads CSSQGSRTGELFF. The CDR3 DNA reads as TGCAGCTCACAGGGGTCGAGGACCGGGGAGCTGTTTTTT. The chain employs TRBV29-1 and TRBJ2-2; 7 nucleotides match TRBD1. CDR3 length equals 13 residues. With 8 bases clipped from V and 5 bases from J, the junction kept 8 bases outside the gene matches. Germline V gives CDR1 SQVTM, CDR2 ANQGSEA.

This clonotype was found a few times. As DNA, the CDR3 is TGTGCCAGCAGCCCGACGACAGGGAGGCATTATGGGGCCAACGTCCTGACTTTC. Translating gives CASSPTTGRHYGANVLTF. This chain uses TRBV13 with TRBJ2-6; tentatively, D is TRBD1 (7 bases). Germline assignment: CDR1 PRHDT and CDR2 FYEKMQ (reference sequence). The CDR3 runs to 18 residues. The V gene lost 5 bases and the J gene lost 3 bases, with 20 bases spanning the gap.

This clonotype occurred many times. In nucleotides, the CDR3 is TGCAGTGCTGGATCGGACAGGGAAGGGCATCAGCCCCAGCATTTT. Protein: CSAGSDREGHQPQHF. J is TRBJ1-5 and V is TRBV20-1, with 8 nucleotides matching TRBD1. Looked up from germline, CDR1 is DFQATT and CDR2 is SNEGSKA (reference sequence). The CDR3 contains 15 residues. V lost 5 bases, J lost 5 bases, and 11 bases stayed unmatched.

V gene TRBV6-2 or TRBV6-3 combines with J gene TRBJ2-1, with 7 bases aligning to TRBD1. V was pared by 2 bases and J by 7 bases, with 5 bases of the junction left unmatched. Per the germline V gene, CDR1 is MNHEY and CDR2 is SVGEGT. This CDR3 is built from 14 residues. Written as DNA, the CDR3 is TGTGCCAGCAGTTACAGGGACAGAGAAAATGAGCAGTTCTTC. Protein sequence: CASSYRDRENEQFF.

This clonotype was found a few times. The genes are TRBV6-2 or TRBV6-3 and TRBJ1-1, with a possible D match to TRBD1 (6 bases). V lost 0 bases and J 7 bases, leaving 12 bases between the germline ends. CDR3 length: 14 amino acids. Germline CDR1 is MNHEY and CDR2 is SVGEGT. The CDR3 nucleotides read TGTGCCAGCAGTTACTCCGCGGGGGCCGGTGAAGCTTTCTTT. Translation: CASSYSAGAGEAFF.